One T cell receptor (beta chain) is described in this entry. Antigen: not known. These data originate in a study of T cell responses to AZD1222 COVID-19 vaccine. Study-wide context: Second doses were pooled across both intervals (about 4 or about 12 weeks). Notes on the study in general: Vaccine-associated CD4 TCRs spanned spike, dominant at 160-218 and 743-854. Only 5 or 6 AZD1222 recipients tested seropositive at baseline.

Profiled with immunoSEQ multiplex PCR; TCRdb holds only in-frame clones, not every one. The table shows about 110,000 clones, with roughly nine tenths occurring only once. V was pared by 5 bases and J by 3 bases, with 5 bases between. The CDR3 spans 11 residues. This specimen was peripheral blood, taken on day 0 of AZD1222 vaccination. The TCR sequence derives from an adult in good health. The chain combines TRBV12-3 or TRBV12-4 with TRBJ2-7; D gene ambiguous. The CDR3 here is CASSDYYEQYF. The CDR3 region has the DNA TGTGCCAGCAGTGATTACTACGAGCAGTACTTC.